The 24 T cell receptor beta chains reported below all come from one sample, sequenced in a study of shared clonotypes between healthy human individuals (dated by TCRdb to the early 2020s). CD8 naive samples were obtained by positive selection for CCR7 among CD45RO-negative cells, yielding a CD45RA+CCR7+ population from which TemRA cells were excluded. Libraries were prepared through the immunoSEQ multiplex PCR assay. Drawn from immuneACCESS, this table holds only the in-frame rearrangements with V and J called that TCRdb kept. Clones are partly lost; checked studies trace under half to an unresolved V gene and leave the rest unexplained. The table for this sample lists approximately 2,000,000 clones; just under 95% of them were counted only once. The ten largest clones represent approximately 1.6% of the sample. Material for sequencing was naive CD8+ T cells from PBMCs. The meaning of the sample's cell subset or site label: CD45RA+CCR7+. These receptors were taken from a man younger than 30 in good health. Some clones in this sample may be carry-over from other donors' samples.

V and J are TRBV27 and TRBJ2-1, with D uncertain. The germline CDR1 and CDR2 sequences are MNHEY and SMNVEV (reference sequence). The CDR3 loop spans 15 amino acids. V lost 3 bases, J lost 2 bases, and 11 bases lay in between. CDR3 nucleotides: TGTGCCAGCAGTTTGCGCCAGGTCGCCTACAATGAGCAGTTCTTC. It translates to CASSLRQVAYNEQFF.

The chain has TRBV27 and TRBJ1-2; 9 bases fit TRBD1. CDR3 length: 14 amino acids. Germline V gene lookup returns CDR1 MNHEY and CDR2 SMNVEV (reference sequence). V lost 6 bases and J lost 5; bases outside the gene matches: 7. The CDR3 DNA follows: TGTGCCAGCAGGTCACAGGGGGCACGGTATGGCTACACCTTC. As protein: CASRSQGARYGYTF.

This clone was counted only a few times. The same CDR3 also results from other DNA sequences found in this sample. The chain links TRBV28 to TRBJ2-7; 9 nucleotides agree with TRBD1. Trimming removed 2 bases from V and 3 bases from J; junction bases left unmatched: 2. The CDR3 consists of 14 residues. Germline CDR1 is MDHEN and CDR2 is SYDVKM. CDR3 in DNA: TGTGCCAGCAGTTTACCGGGACAGGGCTACGAGCAGTACTTC. This codes for CASSLPGQGYEQYF.

The V gene is TRBV10-3, the J gene TRBJ2-7, with a tentative D call TRBD2 (5 bases). V lost 7 bases, J lost 5 bases, and 21 bases lay in between. This CDR3 contains 15 residues. Looked up from germline, CDR1 is ENHRY and CDR2 is SYGVKD. The CDR3 region has the DNA TGTGCCATCAACCCATCGGACTCGACCCCCCACGAGCAGTACTTC. This codes for CAINPSDSTPHEQYF.

Remarks on this clone: The sample carries other DNA sequences with the same CDR3. The chain combines TRBV7-9 with TRBJ2-7; D perhaps matches TRBD2 (5 bases). The CDR3 spans 13 residues. V lost 4 bases and J lost 4, with 11 bases in between. CDR1 is SEHNR and CDR2 is FQNEAQ in the germline V gene (reference sequence). CDR3 bases: TGTGCCAGCAGCTGGACCAGCGGTTACGAGCAGTACTTC. This encodes CASSWTSGYEQYF.

The chain joins TRBV14 to TRBJ2-6; D call uncertain. The V and J ends lost 1 base and 4 bases respectively, with 8 bases between them. This CDR3 spans 15 amino acids. CDR1 is SGHDN and CDR2 is FVKESK in the germline V gene. The CDR3 region is CASSQAKPGANVLTF. The CDR3 DNA sequence: TGTGCCAGCAGCCAAGCAAAGCCCGGGGCCAACGTCCTGACTTTC.

The chain is built from TRBV5-8 and TRBJ2-7; TRBD1 is a possible D gene (7 bases). CDR1 SGHTS and CDR2 YDEGEE come from the germline V gene. This CDR3 contains 14 residues. Trimming removed 4 bases at V and 2 bases at J, with 13 bases between. CDR3 sequence: CASSVQGEAYEQYF. CDR3 DNA: TGTGCCAGCAGCGTCCAGGGGGAGGCCTACGAGCAGTACTTC. Combining the CDR3 with reference TRBV5-8 and TRBJ2-7 gives the whole variable domain EAGVTQSPTHLIKTRGQQATLRCSPISGHTSVYWYQQALGLGLQFLLWYDEGEERNRGNFPPRFSGRQFPNYSSELNVNALELEDSALYLCASSVQGEAYEQYFGPGTRLTVT.

For the CDR3, the DNA is TGTGCCAGCAGCTTCAGGTCCCCCAGCTATAGCAATCAGCCCCAGCATTTT. It encodes CASSFRSPSYSNQPQHF. V is TRBV27 and J is TRBJ1-5; D gene uncertain. CDR3 length: 17 residues. Germline CDR1 and CDR2: MNHEY and SMNVEV (reference sequence). Trimming pared 6 bases from V and 0 bases from J, leaving 18 bases between.

V and J are TRBV6-5 and TRBJ2-1; 7 bases align to TRBD2. This CDR3 region has 14 residues. Germline loops: CDR1 MNHEY, CDR2 SVGAGI. V was pared by 1 base and J by 8 bases, with 5 bases of the junction left unmatched. The CDR3 DNA reads TGTGCCAGCAGTTACTTCGGACTAGTAGATGAGCAGTTCTTC. Its translation: CASSYFGLVDEQFF.

The chain is built from TRBV9 and TRBJ2-1; 15 positions agree with TRBD2. The length of the CDR3 is 14 residues. Germline V lookup: CDR1 SGDLS, CDR2 YYNGEE. V shed 3 bases and J 9 bases; nucleotides not matched to a gene: 1. The chain's CDR3 is CASSGTSGRGEQFF. In nucleotides, the CDR3 is TGTGCCAGCAGCGGGACTAGCGGGAGGGGTGAGCAGTTCTTC.

The sample holds many counts of this clone. V and J are TRBV21-1 and TRBJ2-5; whether TRBD1, the table's D call, matches the DNA was not checked. TRBV21-1 is described as a pseudogene. This CDR3 has 12 amino acids. CDR3 nucleotides: TGTGCCAGCAGCAAACAGGGAGAGACCCAGTACTTC. Translated: CASSKQGETQYF.

V and J are TRBV27 and TRBJ2-5; 9 nucleotides match TRBD2. The germline gives CDR1 MNHEY, CDR2 SMNVEV (reference sequence). J lost 2 bases, V lost 4 bases, and 8 bases had no gene match. This CDR3 region has 16 residues. CDR3 loop: CASSSPRGRAQETQYF. CDR3 sequence (DNA): TGTGCCAGCAGTTCCCCTCGCGGGAGGGCACAAGAGACCCAGTACTTC.

CDR3 region: CASSARKTLGTGELFF. DNA of the CDR3: TGTGCCAGCAGTGCCCGGAAGACACTGGGAACCGGGGAGCTGTTTTTT. The rearrangement uses TRBV7-9 and TRBJ2-2; no firm D call. Looked up from germline, CDR1 is SEHNR and CDR2 is FQNEAQ (reference sequence). Trimming pared 6 bases from V and 5 bases from J, leaving 19 bases between. The CDR3 is made up of 16 amino acids.

The chain has TRBV6-4 and TRBJ2-1; 15 positions agree with TRBD2. With V trimmed by 6 bases and J by 8 bases, 8 bases remained unmatched. There are 16 residues in the CDR3. Germline CDR1 reads MRHNA; CDR2 reads SNTAGT. CDR3 nucleotide sequence: TGTGCCAGCAGCCCTGGACTAGCGGGAGGGGTCGATGAGCAGTTCTTC. Translating it yields CASSPGLAGGVDEQFF.

This sequence joins TRBV11-3 and TRBJ2-5, with D hard to call. From germline, CDR1 is SGHNT and CDR2 YENEEA. V was pared by 5 bases and J by 4 bases, with 11 bases between. The CDR3 extends over 13 amino acids. This CDR3 is CASSRTRAETQYF. CDR3 coding DNA: TGTGCCAGCAGCCGCACCCGGGCAGAGACCCAGTACTTC.

The sample holds one count of this clone. V usage is TRBV5-1 and J usage is TRBJ2-1; D is possibly TRBD2 (5 bases). V was clipped by 0 bases and J by 4 bases, with 20 bases between them. The CDR3 runs 18 residues. Germline V gene data show CDR1 as SGHRS and CDR2 as YFSETQ. The CDR3 coding sequence is TGCGCCAGCAGCTTGGCCGGAGGAACCACCAGTATTTACAATGAGCAGTTCTTC. Translated: CASSLAGGTTSIYNEQFF.

The genes are TRBV4-1 and TRBJ2-7; D unclear. CDR3 length: 14 residues. Trimming took 2 bases from V and 2 from J, leaving 10 bases between them. Germline lookup yields CDR1 MGHRA and CDR2 YSYEKL. The CDR3 DNA is TGCGCCAGCAGCCAACCCGACGACGCCTACGAGCAGTACTTC. It specifies CASSQPDDAYEQYF.

In DNA form, the CDR3 reads TGTGCCAGCAGCCGCGGGACTCCCTATGGGCCCTACAATGAGCAGTTCTTC. This gives the protein CASSRGTPYGPYNEQFF. V is TRBV11-2 and J is TRBJ2-1; D might be TRBD2 (6 bases). There are 17 residues in the CDR3. Trimming left V 5 bases short and J 2 bases short, with 19 bases between. Germline V lookup: CDR1 SGHAT, CDR2 FQNNGV.

V gene TRBV27 combines with J gene TRBJ2-1, with a possible D match to TRBD2 (6 bases). V lost 6 bases and J lost 7, with 13 bases in between. The germline CDR1 and CDR2 sequences are MNHEY and SMNVEV (reference sequence). There are 13 residues in the CDR3. The CDR3 nucleotides are TGTGCCAGCAGCCCTACCGGGAGAAATGAGCAGTTCTTC. Translating it yields CASSPTGRNEQFF.

The table lists this clone with a few counts. V is TRBV7-8 and J is TRBJ1-3; TRBD1 matches 9 bases. Germline CDR1 SGHVS, CDR2 FQNEAQ. The V gene end was trimmed by 7 bases and the J gene end by 4 bases; junction bases not matched to a gene: 8. This CDR3 has 15 amino acids. For the CDR3, the DNA is TGTGCCAGCACCCCTGGGACAGGGTTCGGAAACACCATATATTTT. Protein product: CASTPGTGFGNTIYF.

The chain is built from TRBV20-1 and TRBJ1-1; tentative D call: TRBD1 (5 bases). V was shortened by 8 bases and J by 8 bases, with 15 bases between the two germline ends. The CDR3 sequence is 11 residues long. Germline values: CDR1 DFQATT, CDR2 SNEGSKA (reference sequence). CDR3 coding DNA: TGCAGTTCGTTCTACGGGGGGGAAGCTTTCTTT. It specifies CSSFYGGEAFF.

J is TRBJ2-5 and V is TRBV29-1, with D possibly being TRBD2 (5 bases). This CDR3 has 14 amino acids. The germline gives CDR1 SQVTM, CDR2 ANQGSEA. V shed 3 bases and J shed 1 base, with 12 bases lying between them. This chain's CDR3 is CSVERAATQETQYF. CDR3 DNA: TGCAGCGTTGAGAGGGCAGCTACCCAAGAGACCCAGTACTTC.

V is TRBV7-9 and J is TRBJ2-1; D might be TRBD1 or TRBD2, each matching 5 bases. V was clipped by 5 bases and J by 12 bases, with 17 bases between them. The CDR3 spans 13 residues. Germline-derived CDR1 and CDR2 are SEHNR and FQNEAQ (reference sequence). The CDR3 coding sequence is TGTGCCAGCAGCCTCGGGACCCCGGACGGGCAGTTCTTC. Translation: CASSLGTPDGQFF.

This clone appeared once. V and J are TRBV5-8 and TRBJ2-1; TRBD2 aligns across 12 bases. Trimming took 5 bases from V and 4 from J; bases not matched to a gene: 4. Germline V gene lookup returns CDR1 SGHTS and CDR2 YDEGEE. The CDR3 has 15 amino acids. CDR3 region: CASRPGLAGYNEQFF. The CDR3 DNA reads TGTGCCAGCAGACCTGGACTAGCGGGGTACAATGAGCAGTTCTTC.